Listed here are 22 T cell receptor beta chains from one sample, sequenced in a study of T cell changes during pregnancy in multiple sclerosis (dated by TCRdb to between 2018 and 2021). The library was made by the immunoSEQ multiplex PCR assay. The table comes from immuneACCESS by way of TCRdb, which keeps in-frame sequences with V and J called. Part of the clones is missing from these tables; in studies checked, under half for an unresolved V gene and the rest for unknown reasons. This sample has about 40,000 clones in its table, and 75% to 95% of those were observed once. 0.43% of the sample is in the top ten clones. Sequencing used CD4+ T cells from peripheral blood mononuclear cells, obtained in the third trimester of pregnancy. These receptors originate from a female donor with multiple sclerosis, enrolled in a pregnancy study.

The gene calls are TRBV5-4 and TRBJ1-2; tentative D call: TRBD1 (5 bases). Trimming stripped 4 bases from V and 4 bases from J, with 11 bases between. CDR1 is SGHNT and CDR2 is YYREEE in the germline V gene (reference sequence). The CDR3 runs 13 residues. The CDR3 sequence: CASSRRDSYGYTF. CDR3 nucleotides: TGTGCCAGCAGCCGAAGAGACAGCTATGGCTACACCTTC.

The gene calls are TRBV28 and TRBJ1-1; 11 positions match TRBD1. Germline V gives CDR1 MDHEN, CDR2 SYDVKM. This CDR3 comprises 19 residues. The V gene end was trimmed by 3 bases and the J gene end by 0 bases; junction bases not matched to a gene: 12. This chain's CDR3 is CASSFLTGTGGTMNTEAFF. CDR3 DNA: TGTGCCAGCAGTTTTCTAACCGGGACAGGGGGGACAATGAACACTGAAGCTTTCTTT.

The chain is built from TRBV28 and TRBJ2-7; D might be TRBD1 (6 bases). Germline CDR1 is MDHEN and CDR2 is SYDVKM. The V end was cut by 6 bases, the J end by 2 bases, with 17 bases between. The CDR3 spans 15 residues. The CDR3 protein is CASSSIQGGAYEQYF. The CDR3 DNA is TGTGCCAGCAGCTCGATACAGGGTGGGGCCTACGAGCAGTACTTC.

V gene TRBV5-1 combines with J gene TRBJ1-5, with TRBD1 as a possible D gene (6 bases). Germline V gene data show CDR1 as SGHRS and CDR2 as YFSETQ. The CDR3 is 16 residues long. The V gene lost 4 bases and the J gene lost 2 bases, with 16 bases spanning the gap. The CDR3 is CASSPDVQGGNQPQHF. The CDR3 DNA sequence: TGCGCCAGCAGCCCAGATGTACAGGGTGGCAATCAGCCCCAGCATTTT.

The chain has TRBV6-1 and TRBJ2-6; D gene ambiguous. The CDR3 consists of 15 residues. Germline loops: CDR1 MNHNS, CDR2 SASEGT. The V and J ends lost 1 base and 0 bases respectively, with 4 bases between them. CDR3 protein: CASSEVHSGANVLTF. CDR3 coding DNA: TGTGCCAGCAGTGAAGTCCACTCTGGGGCCAACGTCCTGACTTTC.

The CDR3 protein is CASSVLSAGGSYNEQFF. In DNA form, the CDR3 reads TGTGCCAGCAGTGTTTTGTCAGCGGGAGGTTCCTACAATGAGCAGTTCTTC. V is TRBV21-1 and J is TRBJ2-1; TRBD2 reflects the table's D call only, with no check against the DNA. TRBV21-1 represents a pseudogene. There are 17 residues in the CDR3.

The J gene is TRBJ2-7, the V gene TRBV10-1; tentative D call: TRBD1 (5 bases). This CDR3 has 11 residues. Germline-derived CDR1 and CDR2 are WNHNN and SYGVQD (reference sequence). Trimming removed 7 bases from V and 2 bases from J, with 6 bases in between. The CDR3 bases are TGCGCCAGCATGACAGCCTACGAGCAGTACTTC. This codes for CASMTAYEQYF.

V usage is TRBV13 and J usage is TRBJ2-3; TRBD2 aligns across 13 bases. Germline V gene data show CDR1 as PRHDT and CDR2 as FYEKMQ (reference sequence). Trimming at V came to 5 bases and at J to 1 base, leaving 6 bases not matched to a gene. This CDR3 contains 17 residues. CDR3 amino acids: CASSPRGTSGGTDTQYF. Here the CDR3 DNA reads TGTGCCAGCAGCCCCCGGGGGACTAGCGGGGGCACAGATACGCAGTATTTT.

This clone was detected once. The V gene is TRBV5-1, the J gene TRBJ1-4; TRBD1 agrees at 9 bases. After removal of 4 bases from V and 0 bases from J, the junction contained 7 bases not matched to a gene. CDR3 length: 17 residues. In germline, CDR1 is SGHRS, CDR2 YFSETQ. CDR3 coding DNA: TGCGCCAGCAGCCGGACAGGGGACTTTACAACTAATGAAAAACTGTTTTTT. This gives the protein CASSRTGDFTTNEKLFF.

The V call is TRBV5-4, the J call TRBJ1-5; D uncertain. In germline, CDR1 is SGHNT, CDR2 YYREEE (reference sequence). Trimming left V 2 bases short and J 5 bases short, with 14 bases between. The CDR3 totals 15 residues. This CDR3 reads CASSLGSRGDQPQHF. CDR3 coding DNA: TGTGCCAGCAGCTTAGGATCGCGAGGAGATCAGCCCCAGCATTTT.

A single count supports this clone. V is TRBV12-2 and J is TRBJ2-7; the table's D call of TRBD2 was not tested on the DNA. TRBV12-2 is given as a pseudogene. The CDR3 totals 14 residues. Here the CDR3 reads CASRLRGKHYEQYF. CDR3 coding DNA: TGTGCAAGTCGCTTACGGGGGAAACACTACGAGCAGTACTTC.

The chain is built from TRBV7-9 and TRBJ2-5, with D maybe TRBD1 (6 bases). Deletions cut 8 bases from V and 2 bases from J, with 12 bases between. Germline lookup yields CDR1 SEHNR and CDR2 FQNEAQ (reference sequence). The CDR3 is 13 amino acids. The CDR3 DNA reads as TGTGCCAGCGTCAGGGGTGGTCAAGAGACCCAGTACTTC. Protein: CASVRGGQETQYF.

The rearrangement links TRBV5-1 to TRBJ2-5; D is perhaps TRBD2 (6 bases). This CDR3 is built from 17 residues. Germline CDR1 SGHRS, CDR2 YFSETQ. V was shortened by 4 bases and J by 2 bases, with 21 bases between the two germline ends. DNA for the CDR3: TGCGCCAGCAGCCCCTCGCTCTCGGGGGTATTACAAGAGACCCAGTACTTC. Its translation: CASSPSLSGVLQETQYF.

The rearrangement uses TRBV29-1 and TRBJ2-3, with D possibly TRBD1 on 6 matching bases. Between the trimmed V and J ends, which lost 5 bases and 6 bases, there was a span of 15 bases. The CDR3 is 13 amino acids. Germline V gene lookup returns CDR1 SQVTM and CDR2 ANQGSEA. CDR3 coding DNA: TGCAGCGTTCCTGGGGGCGGCGCCGATACGCAGTATTTT. It yields the protein CSVPGGGADTQYF.

The V call is TRBV5-1, the J call TRBJ1-4; D perhaps matches TRBD1 (6 bases). The CDR3 covers 14 residues. The germline CDR1 and CDR2 sequences are SGHRS and YFSETQ. V was shortened by 4 bases and J by 5 bases, with 12 bases between the two germline ends. CDR3: CASSGGAGNEKLFF. The DNA for the CDR3 is TGCGCCAGCAGCGGGGGGGCAGGGAATGAAAAACTGTTTTTT.

The V and J genes are TRBV6-5 and TRBJ1-1; no clear D. Germline V gene lookup returns CDR1 MNHEY and CDR2 SVGAGI. V gave up 0 bases and J gave up 3 bases, with 5 bases separating them. The CDR3 spans 13 residues. CDR3 in amino acids: CASSYSDYTEAFF. For the CDR3, the DNA is TGTGCCAGCAGTTACTCCGACTACACTGAAGCTTTCTTT.

The rearrangement links TRBV6-5 to TRBJ2-7, with D tentatively TRBD2 (5 bases). CDR3 length: 15 residues. V was clipped by 5 bases and J by 6 bases, with 20 bases between them. CDR1 is MNHEY, CDR2 SVGAGI, per germline. The CDR3 nucleotides read TGTGCCAGCAGTCCGATAACGGGGATTGGGCGCGAGCAGTACTTC. It specifies CASSPITGIGREQYF.

V and J are TRBV27 and TRBJ2-7, with 7 nucleotides matching TRBD1. V shed 2 bases, J shed 7 bases, and the junction held 8 bases outside the gene matches. CDR3 length: 14 residues. Germline lookup yields CDR1 MNHEY and CDR2 SMNVEV (reference sequence). The CDR3 reads CASSLLRQGGEQYF. The DNA for the CDR3 is TGTGCCAGCAGTTTACTGCGACAGGGTGGGGAGCAGTACTTC.

The rearrangement links TRBV9 to TRBJ2-1; possible D gene TRBD1, 6 bases. This CDR3 is 16 amino acids long. The germline V gene has CDR1 SGDLS and CDR2 YYNGEE. The V end lost 4 bases, the J end lost 4 bases, and 18 bases lay between the germline ends. The CDR3 protein is CASSSPGTTTYNEQFF. CDR3 DNA sequence: TGTGCCAGCAGCTCCCCCGGGACAACAACTTACAATGAGCAGTTCTTC.

The chain carries TRBV27 and TRBJ1-1; 8 positions agree with TRBD1. CDR3 length: 15 residues. J lost 1 base, V lost 5 bases, and 6 bases had no gene match. Germline V gene lookup returns CDR1 MNHEY and CDR2 SMNVEV (reference sequence). The CDR3 loop is CASSPWTGPNTEAFF. Here the CDR3 DNA reads TGTGCCAGCAGTCCGTGGACAGGGCCGAACACTGAAGCTTTCTTT.

The rearrangement joins TRBV6-1 to TRBJ2-2; 10 positions match TRBD1. The CDR3 has 17 residues. Trimming took 3 bases from V and 9 from J; bases not matched to a gene: 13. Germline V gene sequence: CDR1 MNHNS, CDR2 SASEGT. The CDR3 coding sequence is TGTGCCAGCAGTGATCGCCGGGACAGGGGAAGAGATAGGGAGCTGTTTTTT. This codes for CASSDRRDRGRDRELFF.

Here the CDR3 DNA reads TGCGCCAGCAGCACGGGACTATTAGCGGGGGTGCAAGAGACCCAGTACTTC. Its translation: CASSTGLLAGVQETQYF. The rearrangement uses TRBV5-1 and TRBJ2-5, with 9 bases that match TRBD2. Germline trimming cut 4 bases from V and 2 bases from J; bases unmatched to any gene: 12. Per germline, CDR1 SGHRS and CDR2 YFSETQ. The CDR3 totals 17 residues.